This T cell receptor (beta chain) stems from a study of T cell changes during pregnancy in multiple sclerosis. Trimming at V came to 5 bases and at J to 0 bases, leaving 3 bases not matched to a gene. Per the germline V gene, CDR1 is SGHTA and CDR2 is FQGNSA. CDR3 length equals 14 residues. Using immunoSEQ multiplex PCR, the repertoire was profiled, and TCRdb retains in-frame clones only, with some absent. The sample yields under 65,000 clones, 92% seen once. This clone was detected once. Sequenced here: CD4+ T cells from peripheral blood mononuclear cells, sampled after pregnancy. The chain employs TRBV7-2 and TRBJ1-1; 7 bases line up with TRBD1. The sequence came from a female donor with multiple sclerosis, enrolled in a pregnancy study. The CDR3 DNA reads TGTGCCAGCAGCCCGGACAGGCTGAACACTGAAGCTTTCTTT. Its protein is CASSPDRLNTEAFF.